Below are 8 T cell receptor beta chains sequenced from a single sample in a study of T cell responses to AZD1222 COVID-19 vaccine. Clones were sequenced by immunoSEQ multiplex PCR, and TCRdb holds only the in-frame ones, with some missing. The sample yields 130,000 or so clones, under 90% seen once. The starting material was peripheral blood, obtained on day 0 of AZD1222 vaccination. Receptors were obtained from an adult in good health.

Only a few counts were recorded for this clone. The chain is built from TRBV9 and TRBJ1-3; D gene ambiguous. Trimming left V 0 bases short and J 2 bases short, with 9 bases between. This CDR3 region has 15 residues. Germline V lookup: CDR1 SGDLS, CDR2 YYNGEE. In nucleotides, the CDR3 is TGTGCCAGCAGCGTAGGTTGGACGGCTGGAAACACCATATATTTT. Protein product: CASSVGWTAGNTIYF.

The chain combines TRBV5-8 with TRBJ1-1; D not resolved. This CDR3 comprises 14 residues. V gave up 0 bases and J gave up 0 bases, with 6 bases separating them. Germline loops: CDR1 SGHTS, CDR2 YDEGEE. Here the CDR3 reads CASSLEVLNTEAFF. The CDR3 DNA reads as TGTGCCAGCAGCTTGGAAGTTCTGAACACTGAAGCTTTCTTT.

The DNA for the CDR3 is TGCAGTGCTAGTTCGAGCGGGGGGGCCGGGGAGACCCAGTACTTC. Translating gives CSASSSGGAGETQYF. The rearrangement joins TRBV20-1 to TRBJ2-5; 10 bases map to TRBD2. V shed 3 bases and J 5 bases; nucleotides not matched to a gene: 9. The germline V gene encodes CDR1 DFQATT and CDR2 SNEGSKA (reference sequence). This CDR3 contains 15 residues.

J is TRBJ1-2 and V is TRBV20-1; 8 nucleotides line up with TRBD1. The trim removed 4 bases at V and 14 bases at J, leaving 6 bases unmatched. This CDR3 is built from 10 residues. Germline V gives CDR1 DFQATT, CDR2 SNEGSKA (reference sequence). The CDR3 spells CSATRGRATF. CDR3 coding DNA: TGCAGTGCTACCAGGGGGCGGGCGACCTTC.

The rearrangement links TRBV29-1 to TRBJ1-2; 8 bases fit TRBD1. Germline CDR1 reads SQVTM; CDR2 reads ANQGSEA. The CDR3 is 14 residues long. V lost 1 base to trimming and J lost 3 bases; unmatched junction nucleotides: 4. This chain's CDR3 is CSVEGTGSYYGYTF. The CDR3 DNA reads TGCAGCGTTGAAGGGACAGGGTCCTACTATGGCTACACCTTC.

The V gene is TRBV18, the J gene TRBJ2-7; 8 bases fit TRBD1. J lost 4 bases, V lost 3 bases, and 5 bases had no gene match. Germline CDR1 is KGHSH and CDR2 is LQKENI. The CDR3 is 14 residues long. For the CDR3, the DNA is TGTGCCAGCTCACCCGGGACAGGTTATTACGAGCAGTACTTC. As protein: CASSPGTGYYEQYF.

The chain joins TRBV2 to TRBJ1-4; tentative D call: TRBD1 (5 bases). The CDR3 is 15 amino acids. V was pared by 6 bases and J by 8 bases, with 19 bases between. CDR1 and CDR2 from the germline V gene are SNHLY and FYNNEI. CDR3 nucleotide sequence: TGTGCCAGCAGCTGGACATTCACCTCGCGGGAAAAACTGTTTTTT. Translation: CASSWTFTSREKLFF.

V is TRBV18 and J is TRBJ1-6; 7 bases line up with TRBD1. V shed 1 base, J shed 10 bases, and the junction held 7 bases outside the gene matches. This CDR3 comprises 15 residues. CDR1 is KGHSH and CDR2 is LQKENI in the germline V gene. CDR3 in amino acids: CASSPLTGVDSPLHF. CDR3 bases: TGTGCCAGCTCACCACTCACAGGGGTAGACTCACCCCTCCACTTT. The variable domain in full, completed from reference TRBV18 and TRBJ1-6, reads NAGVMQNPRHLVRRRGQEARLRCSPMKGHSHVYWYRQLPEEGLKFMVYLQKENIIDESGMPKERFSAEFPKEGPSILRIQQVVRGDSAAYFCASSPLTGVDSPLHFGNGTRLTVT.